Listed here are 21 T cell receptor beta chains from one sample, sequenced in a study of cytomegalovirus exposure and HLA in healthy donors. Primers for the PCR totalled 60 Vbeta and 13 Jbeta. The repertoire was sequenced with immunoSEQ multiplex PCR; TCRdb's copy has only in-frame clones and lacks some. The table lists around 120,000 clones, 75% to 85% of them singletons. Material for sequencing was PBMCs. The receptors here all came from a man aged 18 to 35 in good health and CMV-seronegative.

This chain links TRBV28 with TRBJ2-3, with 7 bases identical to TRBD2. Looked up from germline, CDR1 is MDHEN and CDR2 is SYDVKM. The CDR3 runs 15 residues. The junction had 7 bases not matched to a gene; V was cut back by 5 bases and J by 2 bases. The CDR3 is CASSRWTSSTDTQYF. The CDR3 DNA reads as TGTGCCAGCAGTAGATGGACTAGTTCCACAGATACGCAGTATTTT.

The chain is built from TRBV7-6 and TRBJ1-1; D unresolved. CDR1 SGHVS and CDR2 FNYEAQ come from the germline V gene. CDR3 size: 13 residues. V was shortened by 7 bases and J by 1 base, with 10 bases between the two germline ends. The CDR3 sequence: CASTPRGNTEAFF. In DNA form, the CDR3 reads TGTGCCAGCACCCCCCGGGGGAACACTGAAGCTTTCTTT.

The V and J genes are TRBV6-5 and TRBJ2-3; 9 bases align to TRBD2. Germline V gives CDR1 MNHEY, CDR2 SVGAGI. CDR3 length: 15 amino acids. V shed 6 bases and J 2 bases; nucleotides not matched to a gene: 6. The CDR3 loop is CASSNGLAPTDTQYF. CDR3 DNA sequence: TGTGCCAGCAGCAACGGACTAGCGCCCACAGATACGCAGTATTTT.

This chain connects TRBV7-3 to TRBJ1-3, with D unresolved. V was pared by 4 bases and J by 0 bases, with 7 bases between. Germline assignment: CDR1 SGHTA and CDR2 FQGTGA. This CDR3 is 14 amino acids long. The CDR3 sequence is CASSSDTSGNTIYF. The CDR3 region has the DNA TGTGCCAGCAGCTCTGACACCTCTGGAAACACCATATATTTT.

This clone was counted between two and nine times. The chain recombines TRBV7-3 with TRBJ2-3, with D maybe TRBD2 (6 bases). Trimming stripped 2 bases from V and 6 bases from J, with 12 bases between. In germline, CDR1 is SGHTA, CDR2 FQGTGA. This CDR3 region has 14 residues. CDR3 sequence: CASSLAKGGDTQYF. The CDR3 DNA is TGTGCCAGCAGCTTAGCAAAGGGAGGTGATACGCAGTATTTT.

The J gene is TRBJ1-1, the V gene TRBV6-5; D perhaps matches TRBD1 (6 bases). Trimming shortened V by 5 bases and J by 4 bases, and 14 bases separated the two germline ends. The CDR3 has 14 residues. Germline CDR1 and CDR2: MNHEY and SVGAGI. This chain's CDR3 is CASSPQGSSTEAFF. CDR3 nucleotides: TGTGCCAGCAGTCCACAGGGATCTAGCACTGAAGCTTTCTTT.

This clone was counted between two and nine times. The chain couples TRBV11-2 to TRBJ1-1, with D perhaps TRBD1 (6 bases). The CDR3 spans 15 residues. V was pared by 5 bases and J by 4 bases, with 17 bases between. Germline CDR1 SGHAT, CDR2 FQNNGV. CDR3 amino acids: CASSPREGDSTEAFF. The CDR3 DNA is TGTGCCAGCAGCCCCCGGGAGGGGGATAGCACTGAAGCTTTCTTT.

The chain is built from TRBV11-2 and TRBJ2-5; 9 positions agree with TRBD1. This CDR3 spans 17 amino acids. J gave up 12 bases and V 2 bases, and 19 bases lay outside the gene matches. The germline V gene encodes CDR1 SGHAT and CDR2 FQNNGV. The CDR3 loop is CASSLTGLLDRGVKKYF. The CDR3 region has the DNA TGTGCCAGCAGCTTAACCGGGCTTTTGGACAGGGGTGTGAAGAAGTACTTC.

The V gene is TRBV2, the J gene TRBJ2-5, with a tentative D call TRBD1 (5 bases). The germline V and J ends were trimmed by 6 bases and 5 bases, with 16 bases remaining between them. The CDR3 length is 14 residues. Germline V gene data show CDR1 as SNHLY and CDR2 as FYNNEI. CDR3 DNA sequence: TGTGCCAGCAGGAGGACACAGGACGTGGAGACCCAGTACTTC. It is translated as CASRRTQDVETQYF.

The V and J genes are TRBV28 and TRBJ1-4; 8 positions match TRBD1. Trimming cost V 2 bases and J 6 bases; bases outside gene matches: 23. Germline V gene lookup returns CDR1 MDHEN and CDR2 SYDVKM. The length of the CDR3 is 21 residues. CDR3 DNA sequence: TGTGCCAGCAGTTTAGAATTTCCCCAAACAGGGGGGCTTTGGGGATATGAAAAACTGTTTTTT. Translating it yields CASSLEFPQTGGLWGYEKLFF.

The chain recombines TRBV7-9 with TRBJ2-2, with D perhaps TRBD2 (5 bases). Germline CDR1 is SEHNR and CDR2 is FQNEAQ (reference sequence). The germline V and J ends were trimmed by 4 bases and 1 base, with 13 bases remaining between them. The CDR3 covers 16 residues. CDR3 sequence reads: CASSSRGSENTGELFF. In nucleotides, the CDR3 is TGTGCCAGCAGCTCCCGCGGTAGCGAGAACACCGGGGAGCTGTTTTTT.

On this clone: At one boundary the junction diverges from the germline segment, which might be a read error. V is TRBV7-7 and J is TRBJ2-2, with 8 bases that match TRBD2. CDR3 length: 15 amino acids. Germline CDR1 and CDR2: SSHAT and FNYEAQ (reference sequence). The CDR3: CASSFTSGLTGELFF. The CDR3 DNA sequence: TGTGCTAGCAGCTTCACTAGCGGACTCACCGGGGAGCTGTTTTTT.

The chain is built from TRBV2 and TRBJ2-2; 8 bases line up with TRBD2. J lost 6 bases, V lost 3 bases, and 3 bases had no gene match. The CDR3 loop spans 14 amino acids. Germline CDR1 reads SNHLY; CDR2 reads FYNNEI. CDR3 loop: CASSEERGPGELFF. CDR3 bases: TGTGCCAGCAGTGAGGAGCGGGGGCCCGGGGAGCTGTTTTTT.

The V gene is TRBV27, the J gene TRBJ1-1, with no clear D. The CDR3 covers 14 residues. Between the trimmed V and J ends, which lost 0 bases and 5 bases, there was a span of 10 bases. The germline CDR1 and CDR2 sequences are MNHEY and SMNVEV (reference sequence). This CDR3 is CASSLSRGKTEAFF. Written as DNA, the CDR3 is TGTGCCAGCAGTTTATCCCGGGGTAAGACTGAAGCTTTCTTT.

The chain combines TRBV25-1 with TRBJ1-2, with a weak D call TRBD1 (5 bases). This CDR3 is built from 13 residues. V was pared by 4 bases and J by 7 bases, with 13 bases between. Germline CDR1 MGHDK, CDR2 SYGVNS. CDR3 amino acids: CASSVLTDRGYTF. DNA for the CDR3: TGTGCCAGCAGTGTTTTGACAGACCGTGGCTACACCTTC.

This clone came up a few times. This rearrangement joins TRBV30 to TRBJ1-5; D unresolved. This CDR3 comprises 13 residues. The V end was cut by 0 bases, the J end by 7 bases, with 10 bases between. Germline V gives CDR1 GTSNPN, CDR2 SVGIG (reference sequence). CDR3 nucleotide sequence: TGTGCCTGGAGTGTAGCGAGAGACCAGCCCCAGCATTTT. Residues: CAWSVARDQPQHF.

The chain recombines TRBV18 with TRBJ2-1; the match to TRBD2 covers 7 bases. After removal of 2 bases from V and 7 bases from J, the junction contained 8 bases not matched to a gene. Germline CDR1 reads KGHSH; CDR2 reads LQKENI. There are 15 residues in the CDR3. CDR3 sequence (DNA): TGTGCCAGCTCACCAATGGCGGGAGTCGGTAATGAGCAGTTCTTC. Protein: CASSPMAGVGNEQFF.

The chain couples TRBV6-4 to TRBJ2-7; 11 bases line up with TRBD2. The CDR3 totals 17 residues. CDR1 MRHNA and CDR2 SNTAGT come from the germline V gene. Trimming took 4 bases from V and 3 from J; bases not matched to a gene: 11. CDR3 coding DNA: TGTGCCAGCAGTGGGCTAGCGGGAGGACCTACGAACTACGAGCAGTACTTC. Amino acids: CASSGLAGGPTNYEQYF.

This clone has only one observation. The rearrangement joins TRBV7-6 to TRBJ2-2, with 8 bases identical to TRBD2. Germline trimming cut 5 bases from V and 0 bases from J; bases unmatched to any gene: 8. The CDR3 consists of 17 residues. Germline CDR1 SGHVS, CDR2 FNYEAQ. The CDR3 is CASSPRTSRANTGELFF. CDR3 bases: TGTGCCAGCAGCCCGAGGACTAGCCGCGCGAACACCGGGGAGCTGTTTTTT.

The chain combines TRBV2 with TRBJ2-5; D ambiguous. With the DNA end fitting TRBJ2-7 better, the J assignment may be wrong. The CDR3 has 12 amino acids. CDR1 and CDR2 (germline): SNHLY, FYNNEI. CDR3 sequence reads: CASSEQNYEQYF. CDR3 DNA: TGTGCCAGCAGTGAACAAAACTACGAGCAGTACTTC.

This rearrangement joins TRBV18 to TRBJ1-1; 8 bases align to TRBD1. This CDR3 has 16 amino acids. Germline V gives CDR1 KGHSH, CDR2 LQKENI. Losses at the gene ends were 2 bases for V and 5 bases for J; bases not matched to a gene: 10. CDR3 sequence: CASSPTSGGSVTEAFF. The CDR3 DNA follows: TGTGCCAGCTCACCAACCTCAGGGGGCTCGGTTACTGAAGCTTTCTTT.